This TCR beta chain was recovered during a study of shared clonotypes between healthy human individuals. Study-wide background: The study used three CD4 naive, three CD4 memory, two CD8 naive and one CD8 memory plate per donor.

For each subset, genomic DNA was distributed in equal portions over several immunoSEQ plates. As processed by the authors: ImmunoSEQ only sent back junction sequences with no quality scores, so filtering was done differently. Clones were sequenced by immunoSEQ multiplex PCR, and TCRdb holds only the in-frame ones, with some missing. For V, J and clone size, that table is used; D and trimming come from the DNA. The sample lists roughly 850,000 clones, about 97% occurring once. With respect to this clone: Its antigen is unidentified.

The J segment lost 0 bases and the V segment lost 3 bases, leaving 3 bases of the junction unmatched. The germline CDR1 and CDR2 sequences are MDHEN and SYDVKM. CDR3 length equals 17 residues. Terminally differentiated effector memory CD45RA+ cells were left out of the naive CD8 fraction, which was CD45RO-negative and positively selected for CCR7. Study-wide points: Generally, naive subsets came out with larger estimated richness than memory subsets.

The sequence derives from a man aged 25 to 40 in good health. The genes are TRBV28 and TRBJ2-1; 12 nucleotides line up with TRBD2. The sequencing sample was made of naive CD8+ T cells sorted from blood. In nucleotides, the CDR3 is TGTGCCAGCAGTTTTCGGACTAGCGGGGCCTCCTACAATGAGCAGTTCTTC. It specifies CASSFRTSGASYNEQFF.